The clone carrying this T cell receptor (beta chain) occurred once. The antigen is undetermined. This sample is part of a study of CD8+CD57+ T cells in acquired aplastic anemia. Turning to the study itself: Across the sorted CD4+ and CD8+ cells, DNA amounts averaged 3.2 ug.

For sequencing, patients were chosen who had shown expansion of CD8+CD57+ cells by flow cytometry. Study results and limitations: Patients and controls were not found to differ significantly in CD8+ Simpson's diversity. Around 29 shared CD8+ CDR3s appeared highly expressed within patients' immunodominant clones.

With 7 bases clipped from V and 4 bases from J, the junction kept 4 bases outside the gene matches. The CDR3 spans 13 residues. Germline V gene sequence: CDR1 LGHNA, CDR2 YNFKEQ. Template material for TCR beta VDJ and CDR3 profiling consisted of genomic DNA. TCRdb re-analysed the reads in MiXCR, keeping a single row per CDR3 protein. The sample lists about 180,000 distinct CDR3 sequences, 63% occurring once. The genes are TRBV4-2 and TRBJ1-1; 9 nucleotides agree with TRBD1. The sequence was collected from a human donor with aplastic anemia. Sequenced: sorted CD4+, CD8+, or CD8+CD57+ T cells (not recorded which) from PBMCs. The CDR3 nucleotides read TGTGCCAGCACCCAGACAGGGGGCACTGAAGCTTTCTTT. Its protein product is CASTQTGGTEAFF.